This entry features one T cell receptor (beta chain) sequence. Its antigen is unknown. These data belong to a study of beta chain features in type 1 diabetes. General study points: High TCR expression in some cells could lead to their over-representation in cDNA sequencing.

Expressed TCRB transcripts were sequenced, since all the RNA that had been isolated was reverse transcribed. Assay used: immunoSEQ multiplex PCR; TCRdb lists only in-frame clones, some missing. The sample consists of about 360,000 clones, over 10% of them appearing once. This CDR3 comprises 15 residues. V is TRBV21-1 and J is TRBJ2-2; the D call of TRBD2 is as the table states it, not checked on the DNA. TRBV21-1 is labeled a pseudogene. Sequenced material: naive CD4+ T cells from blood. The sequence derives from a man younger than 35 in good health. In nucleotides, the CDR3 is TGTGCCAGCAGCAAAAGAGGCAGCTCAAGCCGGGAGCTGTTTTTT. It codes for CASSKRGSSSRELFF.